The rows below give T cell receptor beta chains drawn from one sample of a study of breast tumors, draining lymph nodes, adjacent tissues. One entry per CDR3 protein results from TCRdb running MiXCR on the multiplex PCR reads. This table has about 230,000 distinct CDR3 sequences, roughly 30% appearing once. Sequencing was performed on axillary lymph node tissue. The receptors originated from a female donor with breast cancer. Some clones in this sample may be carry-over from other donors' samples. Each CDR3 is given with its conserved first and last residue. A D gene is named only where the DNA matches it firmly. Not every row has a clone size; where given, it reads once, few, many or a size class.

>-|TRBV7-2|18|many|TRBJ2-2
TGTGCCAGCAGCTTAGGGGTTTCAGGGATTCGTGGCACCGGGGAGCTGTTTTTT
CASSLGVSGIRGTGELFF
>-|TRBV12-3/TRBV12-4|13|-|TRBJ2-3
TGTGCCAGCAGTTTAAGTCTTCCAGATGCGCAGTATTTC
CASSLSLPDAQYF
>TRBD1|TRBV6-2/TRBV6-3|15|many|TRBJ2-7
TGTGCCAGCAGTTACGATGACAGGGGGAGGTACGAGCAGTACTTC
CASSYDDRGRYEQYF
>TRBD2|TRBV6-2/TRBV6-3|14|many|TRBJ2-3
TGTGCCAGCAGGCTAGCGGGAGGCACAGATACGCAGTATTTT
CASRLAGGTDTQYF
>TRBD2|TRBV7-2|14|-|TRBJ2-7
TGTGCCAGCACTTCGACTAGCTTCAGATACGAGCAGTACTTC
CASTSTSFRYEQYF
>-|TRBV3-1|14|many|TRBJ2-7
TGTGCCAGCAGGCCCTCGGGTGGAACCTACGAGCAGTACTTC
CASRPSGGTYEQYF
>-|TRBV7-3|16|many|TRBJ2-3
TGTGCCAGCAGCCCAGGGAGGGGGAGAGGATCAGATACGCAGTATTTT
CASSPGRGRGSDTQYF
>-|TRBV7-9|18|many|TRBJ1-5
TGTGCCAGCAGCTCCAATCGAAAAGCCGGGGACGAGAATCAGCCCCAGCATTTT
CASSSNRKAGDENQPQHF
>-|TRBV6-6|15|-|TRBJ1-3
TGTGCCAGCACTCTCCGGACAGATGCAGGAAACACCATATATTTT
CASTLRTDAGNTIYF
>TRBD2|TRBV6-4|14|many|TRBJ2-1
TGTGCCAGCAGAGCTACGGGAGGGAGGAATGAGCAGTTCTTC
CASRATGGRNEQFF
>-|TRBV4-2|21|many|TRBJ2-5
TGTGCCAGCAGCCAAGATCGGGTGCAGGGGCTGGCGAGGGGAGATCGCGAGACCCAGTACTTC
CASSQDRVQGLARGDRETQYF
>-|TRBV20-1|14|many|TRBJ2-3
TGCAGTGCTCCTCTAGGGTCGGGCACAGATACGCAGTATTTT
CSAPLGSGTDTQYF
>-|TRBV7-2|11|many|TRBJ2-3
TGTGCCAGCAGCCTTTCAGATACGCAGTATTTT
CASSLSDTQYF
>-|TRBV28|17|many|TRBJ2-3
TGTGCCAGCAGTTCCCACGAGTCCGCGAGTTCATTAGATACGCAGTATTTT
CASSSHESASSLDTQYF
>TRBD1|TRBV3-1|12|many|TRBJ2-5
TGTGCCAGCAGTCCGGACAGGGGCCCGGGGTACTTC
CASSPDRGPGYF
>TRBD2|TRBV27|15|few|TRBJ2-3
TGTGCCAGCAGTGTGACTAGCGGGAGTAGCGATACGCAGTATTTT
CASSVTSGSSDTQYF
>-|TRBV5-1|13|many|TRBJ1-4
TGCGCCAGCAGCTTGGCAGTGAATGAAAAACTGTTTTTT
CASSLAVNEKLFF
>TRBD1|TRBV19|15|many|TRBJ2-3
TGTGCCAGTAGTATGGGGGACAGACGCACAGATACGCAGTATTTT
CASSMGDRRTDTQYF
>TRBD2|TRBV12-3/TRBV12-4|16|many|TRBJ2-5
TGTGCCAGCAGAAGGACTAGCGGGAGGGCCGGCGAGACCCAGTACTTC
CASRRTSGRAGETQYF
>-|TRBV15|14|-|TRBJ2-7
TGTGCCACCAGTTGGGGAAGGGGGTTCTACGAGCAGTACTTC
CATSWGRGFYEQYF
>-|TRBV19|12|many|TRBJ1-3
TGTGCCAGTAGGTCCGGTAGAAACACCATATATTTT
CASRSGRNTIYF
>-|TRBV5-8|14|many|TRBJ1-6
TGTGCCAGCAGCTTAAGGACGGACGATTCACCCCTCCACTTT
CASSLRTDDSPLHF
>TRBD2|TRBV18|16|many|TRBJ2-7
TGTGCCAGCTCAGTGGCTAGCGGGAGGCACTCCTACGAGCAGTACTTC
CASSVASGRHSYEQYF
>-|TRBV6-1|16|-|TRBJ1-2
TGTGCCAGCAGACCCCAATCGTTTGTGGATGCCTATGGCTACACCTTC
CASRPQSFVDAYGYTF
>-|TRBV24-1|13|many|TRBJ1-6
TGTGCCACCAGTGCGGGGCCCAATTCACCCCTCCACTTT
CATSAGPNSPLHF
>-|TRBV25-1|12|many|TRBJ2-7
TGTGCCAGCAGCCAGACAGTCTACGAGCAGTACTTC
CASSQTVYEQYF
>-|TRBV28|12|few|TRBJ2-1
TGTGCCAGCAGTCAACAGGGCCTAGGGCAGTCCTTC
CASSQQGLGQSF
>TRBD2|TRBV2|14|many|TRBJ2-3
TGTGCCAGCAGTGAGGCTAGCGGGAGAAATACGCAGTATTTT
CASSEASGRNTQYF
>-|TRBV2|14|once|TRBJ1-5
TGTGCCAGCAGGTCCCAGGGGACCTCTCAGCCCCAGCATTTT
CASRSQGTSQPQHF